One and the same sample provided the 24 T cell receptor beta chains below, sequenced in a study of blood T cell repertoires in COVID-19. This table comes from immunoSEQ multiplex PCR, and its TCRdb copy is limited to in-frame clones, with some not included. The table records approximately 98,000 clones, about 85% of them present only once. The sample taken for sequencing was peripheral blood. These receptor sequences come from a woman of 80 years or more with acute or convalescent COVID-19.

This chain connects TRBV24-1 to TRBJ2-7, with a tentative D call TRBD2 (5 bases). Germline assignment: CDR1 KGHDR and CDR2 SFDVKD. The CDR3 totals 13 residues. Between the trimmed V and J ends, which lost 4 bases and 1 base, there was a span of 7 bases. This CDR3 reads CATSEPGSYEQYF. DNA for the CDR3: TGTGCCACCAGTGAACCGGGGTCCTACGAGCAGTACTTC.

The chain combines TRBV24-1 with TRBJ1-3, with TRBD1 identical over 7 bases. Germline-derived CDR1 and CDR2 are KGHDR and SFDVKD. The junction had 4 bases not matched to a gene; V was cut back by 2 bases and J by 4 bases. There are 15 residues in the CDR3. CDR3 region: CATSDYTGVGNTIYF. The CDR3 bases are TGTGCCACCAGTGATTACACAGGGGTCGGAAACACCATATATTTT.

This chain connects TRBV10-3 to TRBJ2-5; weak D call: TRBD1 (5 bases). CDR1 is ENHRY, CDR2 SYGVKD, per germline. V was shortened by 5 bases and J by 4 bases, with 11 bases between the two germline ends. There are 13 residues in the CDR3. As DNA, the CDR3 is TGTGCCATCAGTTTAGGGGTATCAGAGACCCAGTACTTC. This sequence encodes CAISLGVSETQYF.

The chain couples TRBV11-2 to TRBJ2-2; TRBD1 is a possible D gene (5 bases). This CDR3 is built from 14 residues. The germline CDR1 and CDR2 sequences are SGHAT and FQNNGV. The V gene lost 0 bases and the J gene lost 8 bases, with 10 bases spanning the gap. The CDR3 DNA sequence: TGTGCCAGCAGCTTAGACCCATGGACAGGGGAGCTGTTTTTT. It translates to CASSLDPWTGELFF. Based on the CDR3 plus reference TRBV11-2 and TRBJ2-2, the full variable domain is EAGVAQSPRYKIIEKRQSVAFWCNPISGHATLYWYQQILGQGPKLLIQFQNNGVVDDSQLPKDRFSAERLKGVDSTLKIQPAKLEDSAVYLCASSLDPWTGELFFGEGSRLTVL.

The rearrangement uses TRBV18 and TRBJ2-5; TRBD1 matches at 10 bases. CDR3 length: 14 residues. Germline assignment: CDR1 KGHSH and CDR2 LQKENI. The trim removed 3 bases at V and 5 bases at J, leaving 3 bases unmatched. The CDR3 reads CASSPGDRGETQYF. The CDR3, as DNA: TGTGCCAGCTCACCCGGGGACAGGGGCGAGACCCAGTACTTC. The full variable domain, its missing parts supplied by reference TRBV18 and TRBJ2-5, is NAGVMQNPRHLVRRRGQEARLRCSPMKGHSHVYWYRQLPEEGLKFMVYLQKENIIDESGMPKERFSAEFPKEGPSILRIQQVVRGDSAAYFCASSPGDRGETQYFGPGTRLLVL.

The gene calls are TRBV9 and TRBJ2-3; possibly TRBD1 for D (6 bases). The V gene lost 0 bases and the J gene lost 3 bases, with 17 bases spanning the gap. The CDR3 is made up of 17 amino acids. Germline V gene data show CDR1 as SGDLS and CDR2 as YYNGEE. The CDR3 DNA follows: TGTGCCAGCAGCGTAGGGGCCGGGACGAGGGGGACAGATACGCAGTATTTT. This gives the protein CASSVGAGTRGTDTQYF.

The chain couples TRBV19 to TRBJ1-5; TRBD1 matches at 7 bases. The CDR3 has 15 amino acids. Trimming removed 0 bases from V and 3 bases from J; junction bases left unmatched: 2. The germline V gene has CDR1 LNHDA and CDR2 SQIVND (reference sequence). The CDR3 is CASSIETGNNQPQHF. In DNA form, the CDR3 reads TGTGCCAGTAGTATAGAGACAGGGAACAATCAGCCCCAGCATTTT.

The chain combines TRBV19 with TRBJ1-5; 7 nucleotides agree with TRBD1. V lost 5 bases to trimming and J lost 3 bases; unmatched junction nucleotides: 7. The CDR3 spans 15 residues. The V gene's germline CDR1 is LNHDA and CDR2 SQIVND (reference sequence). The CDR3 reads CASSDRVRPNQPQHF. CDR3 nucleotide sequence: TGTGCCAGTAGTGACAGGGTTCGGCCCAATCAGCCCCAGCATTTT.

The chain uses TRBV28 and TRBJ2-2; 7 bases agree with TRBD2. This CDR3 is built from 14 residues. V shed 6 bases and J 7 bases; nucleotides not matched to a gene: 8. Germline-derived CDR1 and CDR2 are MDHEN and SYDVKM. The CDR3 DNA sequence: TGTGCCAGCAGCCGAGGCAGGGAGGGCGGGGAGCTGTTTTTT. Protein product: CASSRGREGGELFF.

For the CDR3, the DNA is TGTGCCAGTGGGCCTCAGGTCCCTAGCGCTGAAGCTTTCTTT. Protein sequence: CASGPQVPSAEAFF. The V and J genes are TRBV19 and TRBJ1-1; D unclear. V gave up 8 bases and J gave up 6 bases, with 19 bases separating them. Germline lookup yields CDR1 LNHDA and CDR2 SQIVND (reference sequence). This CDR3 has 14 residues.

The CDR3 DNA reads as TGTGCCAGCAGCTGGGGCGGCTTGGATGAGCAGTTCTTC. Residues: CASSWGGLDEQFF. The chain is built from TRBV7-9 and TRBJ2-1; the D gene is possibly TRBD1 (5 bases). This CDR3 comprises 13 residues. Germline V gene data show CDR1 as SEHNR and CDR2 as FQNEAQ (reference sequence). Trimming pared 4 bases from V and 8 bases from J, leaving 12 bases between.

This sequence joins TRBV9 and TRBJ2-3, with 12 bases identical to TRBD2. In germline, CDR1 is SGDLS, CDR2 YYNGEE. CDR3 length: 20 residues. Trimming removed 0 bases from V and 1 base from J; junction bases left unmatched: 12. The CDR3: CASSVGLAGARASGTDTQYF. The CDR3 DNA follows: TGTGCCAGCAGCGTAGGACTAGCGGGGGCCAGGGCGAGCGGCACAGATACGCAGTATTTT. The full variable domain, rest sourced from reference TRBV9 and TRBJ2-3, is DSGVTQTPKHLITATGQRVTLRCSPRSGDLSVYWYQQSLDQGLQFLIQYYNGEERAKGNILERFSAQQFPDLHSELNLSSLELGDSALYFCASSVGLAGARASGTDTQYFGPGTRLTVL.

This rearrangement joins TRBV11-2 to TRBJ2-5; D is possibly TRBD2 (6 bases). CDR3 length: 15 residues. Germline CDR1 SGHAT, CDR2 FQNNGV. V gave up 1 base and J gave up 1 base, with 10 bases separating them. The CDR3 is CASSLGTGVQETQYF. The CDR3 nucleotides are TGTGCCAGCAGCTTAGGGACGGGGGTCCAAGAGACCCAGTACTTC.

This sequence joins TRBV9 and TRBJ2-5; 7 nucleotides line up with TRBD2. Germline values: CDR1 SGDLS, CDR2 YYNGEE. The CDR3 has 15 residues. Trimming cost V 3 bases and J 2 bases; bases outside gene matches: 7. CDR3 loop: CASSGRGGEQETQYF. The DNA of the CDR3 is TGTGCCAGCAGCGGCCGTGGGGGGGAGCAAGAGACCCAGTACTTC. Supplemented by reference TRBV9 and TRBJ2-5, the full variable domain reads DSGVTQTPKHLITATGQRVTLRCSPRSGDLSVYWYQQSLDQGLQFLIQYYNGEERAKGNILERFSAQQFPDLHSELNLSSLELGDSALYFCASSGRGGEQETQYFGPGTRLLVL.

The gene calls are TRBV19 and TRBJ2-1, with TRBD2 matching 13 bases. CDR1 LNHDA and CDR2 SQIVND come from the germline V gene (reference sequence). V trimming: 4 bases; J trimming: 8 bases; junction bases outside the gene matches: 11. This CDR3 region has 17 residues. The CDR3 region is CASSTRAGTSGVDEQFF. CDR3 DNA: TGTGCCAGTAGTACCCGGGCCGGGACTAGCGGGGTTGATGAGCAGTTCTTC.

The chain has TRBV5-1 and TRBJ1-5; maybe TRBD1 (5 bases). The CDR3 covers 15 residues. Trimming removed 3 bases from V and 1 base from J, with 11 bases in between. Germline CDR1 reads SGHRS; CDR2 reads YFSETQ. CDR3 in DNA: TGCGCCAGCAGCTGGGCGGGGGAGAGCAATCAGCCCCAGCATTTT. Amino acid sequence: CASSWAGESNQPQHF.

This chain links TRBV19 with TRBJ1-2, with 9 bases identical to TRBD1. Per the germline V gene, CDR1 is LNHDA and CDR2 is SQIVND (reference sequence). CDR3 length equals 15 residues. The junction had 12 bases not matched to a gene; V was cut back by 5 bases and J by 8 bases. The CDR3 bases are TGTGCCAGTAGTGCCGCCACAGGGGGCGCCGGGGGCTACACCTTC. Encoded protein: CASSAATGGAGGYTF. The variable domain in full, completed from reference TRBV19 and TRBJ1-2, reads DGGITQSPKYLFRKEGQNVTLSCEQNLNHDAMYWYRQDPGQGLRLIYYSQIVNDFQKGDIAEGYSVSREKKESFPLTVTSAQKNPTAFYLCASSAATGGAGGYTFGSGTRLTVV.

The J gene is TRBJ1-2, the V gene TRBV7-2, with 9 bases fitting TRBD1. The germline CDR1 and CDR2 sequences are SGHTA and FQGNSA. Trimming cost V 4 bases and J 4 bases; bases outside gene matches: 7. CDR3 length: 15 amino acids. As DNA, the CDR3 is TGTGCCAGCAGCTCGAACAGGGGGCTGGGCTATGGCTACACCTTC. The encoded protein is CASSSNRGLGYGYTF.

This clone was observed a handful of times. The chain carries TRBV19 and TRBJ1-1, with TRBD1 identical over 7 bases. The CDR3 extends over 15 amino acids. Germline V gene lookup returns CDR1 LNHDA and CDR2 SQIVND (reference sequence). V gave up 4 bases and J gave up 0 bases; unmatched junction bases: 5. The CDR3 DNA is TGTGCCAGTAGTACCTCGACAGGGATGAACACTGAAGCTTTCTTT. Translated, it gives CASSTSTGMNTEAFF.

The V call is TRBV19, the J call TRBJ1-2; D is perhaps TRBD1 (6 bases). The germline V gene encodes CDR1 LNHDA and CDR2 SQIVND (reference sequence). V dropped 6 bases and J dropped 4 bases, with 15 bases sitting between them. This CDR3 spans 14 amino acids. As DNA, the CDR3 is TGTGCCAGTAGGAACAGGGCCGCCGGCTATGGCTACACCTTC. It yields the protein CASRNRAAGYGYTF. Full variable domain (remainder filled in from reference TRBV19 and TRBJ1-2): DGGITQSPKYLFRKEGQNVTLSCEQNLNHDAMYWYRQDPGQGLRLIYYSQIVNDFQKGDIAEGYSVSREKKESFPLTVTSAQKNPTAFYLCASRNRAAGYGYTFGSGTRLTVV.

The J gene is TRBJ1-2, the V gene TRBV27, with 9 bases fitting TRBD1. Per germline, CDR1 MNHEY and CDR2 SMNVEV (reference sequence). V shed 2 bases and J 7 bases; nucleotides not matched to a gene: 11. The CDR3 is 16 amino acids. CDR3 DNA sequence: TGTGCCAGCAGTTTAATTGGGGGACAGGGATACGGTGGCTACACCTTC. It is translated as CASSLIGGQGYGGYTF.

J is TRBJ1-1 and V is TRBV19; D is ambiguous. The CDR3 sequence is 12 residues long. The germline V gene has CDR1 LNHDA and CDR2 SQIVND (reference sequence). V was pared by 5 bases and J by 4 bases, with 8 bases between. The CDR3 here is CASSEGGTEAFF. CDR3 coding DNA: TGTGCCAGTAGTGAGGGCGGCACTGAAGCTTTCTTT. The full variable domain, in which reference TRBV19 and TRBJ1-1 provide the parts outside the CDR3, is DGGITQSPKYLFRKEGQNVTLSCEQNLNHDAMYWYRQDPGQGLRLIYYSQIVNDFQKGDIAEGYSVSREKKESFPLTVTSAQKNPTAFYLCASSEGGTEAFFGQGTRLTVV.

This rearrangement joins TRBV7-2 to TRBJ1-2; a weak D match, TRBD1 (5 bases). The CDR3 runs to 14 residues. The germline V and J ends were trimmed by 5 bases and 8 bases, with 18 bases remaining between them. CDR1 and CDR2 from the germline V gene are SGHTA and FQGNSA. CDR3 amino acids: CASSHSAGPGGYTF. The CDR3 bases are TGTGCCAGCAGCCATTCAGCAGGGCCTGGAGGCTACACCTTC.

J is TRBJ2-1 and V is TRBV28; tentative D call: TRBD1 (6 bases). Germline CDR1 is MDHEN and CDR2 is SYDVKM. There are 13 residues in the CDR3. V was trimmed by 6 bases and J by 7 bases, leaving 13 bases between them. The CDR3 loop is CASSATGLNEQFF. DNA for the CDR3: TGTGCCAGCAGCGCCACAGGGTTAAATGAGCAGTTCTTC. The whole variable domain, remainder taken from reference TRBV28 and TRBJ2-1, is DVKVTQSSRYLVKRTGEKVFLECVQDMDHENMFWYRQDPGLGLRLIYFSYDVKMKEKGDIPEGYSVSREKKERFSLILESASTNQTSMYLCASSATGLNEQFFGPGTRLTVL.